The text below deals with one TCR beta chain. Its antigen is currently not known. Qualities for individual bases were not recorded, and no much larger clone is one base off. The CDR3 has 14 amino acids, counting the end cysteine and phenylalanine. The read is trimmed to its CDR3 DNA, 42 bases read in frame from base 1. From the germline V gene (reference sequence), CDR1 is LNHDA and CDR2 is SQIVND. Between the V and J ends, shortened by 10 bases and 0 bases respectively, the junction contains 13 bases. The source of the sample is a study of blood T cell repertoires in COVID-19 (dated by TCRdb to 2018 to 2020). Study-level background: The collaborator samples originated in the United States, Italy and Spain and spanned the acute and convalescent phases of COVID-19. The material from the prospective study consisted of cDNA or gDNA derived from T cells, B-cell-depleted T cells, or PBMCs. Subjects who had been exposed to COVID-19, were actively infected with it, or had recovered from it provided the deeply sampled blood TCRbeta repertoires that made up the dataset. The repertoires were made available in a free public database intended to serve as a resource for research on the immune response to SARS-CoV-2. The samples were drawn from the first 160 participants of the ongoing ImmuneRACE study and from some 1,300 subjects provided by 6 global collaborators. Nearly every sample came with metadata listing a de-identified subject ID, COVID-19 status, age in years and sex. Where HLA class I and class II types were available, the types were taken from metadata supplied by the sample provider, not from assay-based typing. The full study reports these points: The quantity of clinical and demographic metadata differed by source and by participant and was supplied without curation.

The collaborating institutions used their own protocols to collect whole blood in K2EDTA tubes. For TCRbeta analysis, collaborators shipped samples as frozen whole blood, isolated PBMCs, or DNA extracted from either of those sample types. TCRbeta CDR3 regions were amplified from genomic DNA using the immunoSEQ Assay, a bias-controlled multiplex PCR. The authors processed their data as follows. Nucleated cell counts per sample were estimated from amplification of reference gene primers within the assay. To quantify the absolute abundance of each unique TCRbeta CDR3 rearrangement, sequence reads were collapsed and filtered. Productive Simpson clonality was computed per sample as the square root of Simpson's diversity index over productive rearrangements. In its TCRdb copy, this immuneACCESS table keeps in-frame sequences only and misses some clones. Where compared with another copy, unresolved V genes explain less than half of these, and the others have no known cause. V, J and clone size reflect that table, while D and trimming were determined from the DNA. This sample gives more than 250,000 clones in total; around 88% of them show up just once. Together, the top ten hold 1.5% to 2% of the sample.

The rearrangement joined TRBV19 to TRBJ1-5; TRBD1 could be the D gene, as 5 bases match. The receptor was isolated from a woman aged 50 to 60 with acute or convalescent COVID-19. The specimen was peripheral blood. The nucleotide sequence reads TGTGCCACAGGACACCCGGTTAGCAATCAGCCCCAGCATTTT. This gives the protein CATGHPVSNQPQHF.